The 11 T cell receptor beta chains reported below all come from one sample, sequenced in a study of T cells in Graves' hyperthyroidism and ophthalmopathy. TCR beta CDR3 sequences were amplified from RNA transcripts. The HTBI primer set was used in a first-round RT-PCR of the TCR CDR3. Each CDR3 protein gets one entry after TCRdb re-called the multiplex PCR reads with MiXCR. The sample has around 500,000 distinct CDR3 sequences, under 15% seen once. The material sequenced was blood. All receptors come from a young woman with Graves' hyperthyroidism.

This clonotype was counted at least ten times. The chain recombines TRBV7-2 with TRBJ2-7; D may be TRBD2 (6 bases). Trimming took 5 bases from V and 0 from J, leaving 11 bases between them. CDR3 length: 14 amino acids. CDR1 is SGHTA and CDR2 is FQGNSA in the germline V gene. For the CDR3, the DNA is TGTGCCAGCAGCCTGGGGGGTAACTCCTACGAGCAGTACGTC. This gives the protein CASSLGGNSYEQYV.

In its sample, this clonotype was seen a few times. This chain links TRBV19 with TRBJ1-1; no reliable D call. There are 14 residues in the CDR3. Trimming cost V 3 bases and J 2 bases, with 10 bases left between them. The germline V gene has CDR1 LNHDA and CDR2 SQIVND (reference sequence). CDR3 sequence reads: CASSILGRNTEAFF. For the CDR3, the DNA is TGTGCCAGTAGTATCCTGGGGAGAAACACTGAAGCTTTCTTT.

This clonotype was found many times. The DNA of the CDR3 is TGCGCCAGCAGCTTGGTCCCTAGCGGAGGCAATGAGCAGTTCTTC. It translates to CASSLVPSGGNEQFF. This chain uses TRBV5-1 with TRBJ2-1, with 7 bases matching TRBD2. Germline loops: CDR1 SGHRS, CDR2 YFSETQ. CDR3 length equals 15 residues. V lost 0 bases to trimming and J lost 6 bases; unmatched junction nucleotides: 6.

This clonotype came up many times. The chain joins TRBV20-1 to TRBJ2-3; no clear D. Germline V lookup: CDR1 DFQATT, CDR2 SNEGSKA (reference sequence). This CDR3 contains 13 residues. The V end lost 4 bases, the J end lost 2 bases, and 10 bases lay between the germline ends. CDR3 sequence (DNA): TGCAGTGCTACTGTAACTATCACAGATACGCAGTATTTT. This encodes CSATVTITDTQYF.

This clonotype turned up a few times. This chain uses TRBV18 with TRBJ2-1; 10 nucleotides match TRBD1. CDR3 length equals 16 residues. Germline lookup yields CDR1 KGHSH and CDR2 LQKENI. V was pared by 4 bases and J by 6 bases, with 9 bases of the junction left unmatched. Here the CDR3 DNA reads TGTGCCAGCTCACATTCCGGGACAGGGGTACGCAATGAGCAGTTCTTC. Translating gives CASSHSGTGVRNEQFF.

This clonotype has at least ten counts. V usage is TRBV5-1 and J usage is TRBJ1-2, with TRBD1 matching 10 bases. This CDR3 comprises 14 residues. Germline V gene data show CDR1 as SGHRS and CDR2 as YFSETQ. V lost 4 bases to trimming and J lost 5 bases; unmatched junction nucleotides: 5. As DNA, the CDR3 is TGCGCCAGCAGCAGGGGACAGGGGTGGTATGGCTACACCTTC. Protein sequence: CASSRGQGWYGYTF.

Ten or more counts support this clonotype. The chain uses TRBV3-1 and TRBJ2-5, with D possibly matching TRBD2 (5 bases). In germline, CDR1 is LGHDT, CDR2 YNNKEL (reference sequence). The germline V and J ends were trimmed by 0 bases and 0 bases, with 11 bases remaining between them. The CDR3 has 16 residues. This chain's CDR3 is CASSQEGGSHQETQYF. For the CDR3, the DNA is TGTGCCAGCAGCCAAGAGGGTGGGAGCCACCAAGAGACCCAGTACTTC.

V is TRBV19 and J is TRBJ2-3, with 8 positions matching TRBD1. CDR3 size: 16 residues. V shed 2 bases and J 1 base; nucleotides not matched to a gene: 5. Germline CDR1 and CDR2: LNHDA and SQIVND (reference sequence). The CDR3 region is CASSITPGQGTDTQYF. The CDR3 DNA reads as TGTGCCAGTAGTATAACGCCGGGACAGGGCACAGATACGCAGTATTTT.

This clonotype was recorded many times. The CDR3 bases are TGTGCCAGTAGTTCACAGCGGGGGATCGGTGGCTACACCTTC. Amino acid sequence: CASSSQRGIGGYTF. The rearrangement joins TRBV19 to TRBJ1-2, with D maybe TRBD1 (5 bases). The V gene lost 5 bases and the J gene lost 7 bases, with 17 bases spanning the gap. This CDR3 contains 14 residues. Germline-derived CDR1 and CDR2 are LNHDA and SQIVND (reference sequence).

The sample holds many counts of this clonotype. The chain carries TRBV6-5 and TRBJ1-1; 8 positions match TRBD1. After removal of 2 bases from V and 0 bases from J, the junction contained 5 bases not matched to a gene. CDR3 length: 16 residues. Looked up from germline, CDR1 is MNHEY and CDR2 is SVGAGI. CDR3 DNA sequence: TGTGCCAGCAGTTACCGGACAGGGCGAATGAACACTGAAGCTTTCTTT. Translated: CASSYRTGRMNTEAFF.

CDR3 sequence (DNA): TGTGCCAGCAGTCTTACCGGACTAGCGGTAACAGATACGCAGTATTTT. This codes for CASSLTGLAVTDTQYF. The rearrangement links TRBV28 to TRBJ2-3, with TRBD2 matching over 10 bases. Germline lookup yields CDR1 MDHEN and CDR2 SYDVKM. This CDR3 spans 16 amino acids. The ends lost 5 bases at V and 3 bases at J; junction bases unmatched: 8. Full variable domain (missing parts from reference TRBV28 and TRBJ2-3): DVKVTQSSRYLVKRTGEKVFLECVQDMDHENMFWYRQDPGLGLRLIYFSYDVKMKEKGDIPEGYSVSREKKERFSLILESASTNQTSMYLCASSLTGLAVTDTQYFGPGTRLTVL.